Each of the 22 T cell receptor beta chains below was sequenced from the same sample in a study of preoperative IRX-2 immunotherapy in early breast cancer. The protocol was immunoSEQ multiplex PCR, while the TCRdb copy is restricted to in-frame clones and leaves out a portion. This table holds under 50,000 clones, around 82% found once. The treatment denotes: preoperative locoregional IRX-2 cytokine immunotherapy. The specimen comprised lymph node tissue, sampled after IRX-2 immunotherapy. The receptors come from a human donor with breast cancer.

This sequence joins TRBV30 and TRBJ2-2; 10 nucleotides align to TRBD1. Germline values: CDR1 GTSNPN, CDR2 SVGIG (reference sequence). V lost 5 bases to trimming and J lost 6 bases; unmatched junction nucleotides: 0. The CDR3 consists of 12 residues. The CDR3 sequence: CAWGQGAGELFF. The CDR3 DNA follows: TGTGCCTGGGGACAGGGGGCCGGGGAGCTGTTTTTT.

The CDR3 protein is CASSQDSGETQYF. The CDR3 region has the DNA TGCGCCAGCAGCCAAGATAGCGGAGAGACCCAGTACTTC. J is TRBJ2-5 and V is TRBV4-1; the D gene is possibly TRBD2 (6 bases). The V gene lost 0 bases and the J gene lost 4 bases, with 6 bases spanning the gap. The CDR3 runs to 13 residues. Looked up from germline, CDR1 is MGHRA and CDR2 is YSYEKL.

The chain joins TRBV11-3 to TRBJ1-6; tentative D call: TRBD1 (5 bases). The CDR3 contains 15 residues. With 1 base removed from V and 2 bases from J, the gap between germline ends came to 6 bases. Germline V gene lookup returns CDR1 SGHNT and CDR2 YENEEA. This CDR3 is CASSLGTTYNSPLHF. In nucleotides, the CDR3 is TGTGCCAGCAGCTTAGGGACAACCTATAATTCACCCCTCCACTTT.

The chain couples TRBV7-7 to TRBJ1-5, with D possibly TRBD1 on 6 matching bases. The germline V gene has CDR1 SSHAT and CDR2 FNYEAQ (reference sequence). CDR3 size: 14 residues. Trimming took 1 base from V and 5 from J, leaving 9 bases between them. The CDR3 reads CASSLGAGDQPQHF. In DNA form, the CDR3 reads TGTGCCAGCAGCTTAGGGGCAGGGGATCAGCCCCAGCATTTT.

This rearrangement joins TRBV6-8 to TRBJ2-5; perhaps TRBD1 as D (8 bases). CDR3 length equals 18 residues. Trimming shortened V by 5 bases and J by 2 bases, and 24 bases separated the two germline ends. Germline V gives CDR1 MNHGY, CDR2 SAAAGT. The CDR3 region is CASSVGGPGTGWQETQYF. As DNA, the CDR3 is TGTGCCAGCAGTGTGGGGGGGCCCGGGACAGGATGGCAAGAGACCCAGTACTTC.

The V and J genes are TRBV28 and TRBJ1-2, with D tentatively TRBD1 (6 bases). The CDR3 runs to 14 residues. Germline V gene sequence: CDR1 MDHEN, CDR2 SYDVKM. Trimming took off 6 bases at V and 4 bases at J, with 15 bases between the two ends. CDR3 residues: CASRETGGSYGYTF. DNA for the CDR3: TGTGCCAGCAGAGAGACAGGCGGGAGCTATGGCTACACCTTC.

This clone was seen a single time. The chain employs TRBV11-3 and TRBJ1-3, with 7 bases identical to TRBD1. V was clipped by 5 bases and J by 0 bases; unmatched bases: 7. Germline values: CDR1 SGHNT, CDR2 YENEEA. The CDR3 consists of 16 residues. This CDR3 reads CASSPSTGRSGNTIYF. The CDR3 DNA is TGTGCCAGCAGCCCTTCGACAGGGCGCTCTGGAAACACCATATATTTT.

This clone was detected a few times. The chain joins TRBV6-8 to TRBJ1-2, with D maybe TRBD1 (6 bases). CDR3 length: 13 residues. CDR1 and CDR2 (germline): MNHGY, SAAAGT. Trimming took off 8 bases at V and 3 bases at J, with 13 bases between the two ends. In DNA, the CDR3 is TGTGCCAGCGAGCAGGGGTTAGACTATGGCTACACCTTC. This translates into CASEQGLDYGYTF.

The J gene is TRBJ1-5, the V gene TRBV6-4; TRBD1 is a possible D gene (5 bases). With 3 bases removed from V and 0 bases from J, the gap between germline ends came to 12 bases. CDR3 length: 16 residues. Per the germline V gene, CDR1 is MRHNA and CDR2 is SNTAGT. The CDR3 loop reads CASSEAGGDSNQPQHF. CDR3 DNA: TGTGCCAGCAGTGAAGCTGGGGGGGATAGCAATCAGCCCCAGCATTTT.

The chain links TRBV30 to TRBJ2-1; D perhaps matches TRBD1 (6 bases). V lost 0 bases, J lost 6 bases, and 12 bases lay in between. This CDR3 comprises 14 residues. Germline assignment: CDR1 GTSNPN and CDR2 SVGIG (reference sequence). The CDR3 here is CAWSVGGYFNEQFF. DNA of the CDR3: TGTGCCTGGAGTGTAGGGGGTTATTTCAATGAGCAGTTCTTC.

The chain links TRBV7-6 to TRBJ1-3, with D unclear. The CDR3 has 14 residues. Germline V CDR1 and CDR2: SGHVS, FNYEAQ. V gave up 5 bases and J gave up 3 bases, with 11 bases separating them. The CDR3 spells CASSDLGIGNTIYF. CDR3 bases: TGTGCCAGCAGCGACCTGGGTATTGGAAACACCATATATTTT.

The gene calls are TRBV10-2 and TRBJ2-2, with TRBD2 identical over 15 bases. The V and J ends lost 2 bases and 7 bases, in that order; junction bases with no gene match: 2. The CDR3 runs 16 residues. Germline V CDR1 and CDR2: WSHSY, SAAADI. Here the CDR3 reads CASSEGLAGGLGELFF. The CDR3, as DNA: TGCGCCAGCAGTGAGGGACTAGCGGGGGGGCTCGGGGAGCTGTTTTTT.

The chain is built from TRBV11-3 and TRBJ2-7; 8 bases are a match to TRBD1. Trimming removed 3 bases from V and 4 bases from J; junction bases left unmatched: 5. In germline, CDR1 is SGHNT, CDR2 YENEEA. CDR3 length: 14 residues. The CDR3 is CASSFGQGRYEQYF. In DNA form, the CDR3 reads TGTGCCAGCAGCTTTGGACAGGGCCGATACGAGCAGTACTTC.

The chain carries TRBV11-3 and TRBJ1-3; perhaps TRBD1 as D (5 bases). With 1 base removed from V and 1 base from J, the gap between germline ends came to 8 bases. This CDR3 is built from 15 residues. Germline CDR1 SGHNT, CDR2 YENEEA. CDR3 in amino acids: CASSLVKGSGNTIYF. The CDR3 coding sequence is TGTGCCAGCAGCTTAGTCAAGGGGTCTGGAAACACCATATATTTT.

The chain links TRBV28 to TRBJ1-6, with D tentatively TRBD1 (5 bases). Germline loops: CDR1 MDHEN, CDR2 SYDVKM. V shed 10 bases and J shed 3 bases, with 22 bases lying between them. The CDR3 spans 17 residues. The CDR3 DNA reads TGTGCCACCCTGGAGACTTACAGGAGAATCTATAATTCACCCCTCCACTTT. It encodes CATLETYRRIYNSPLHF.

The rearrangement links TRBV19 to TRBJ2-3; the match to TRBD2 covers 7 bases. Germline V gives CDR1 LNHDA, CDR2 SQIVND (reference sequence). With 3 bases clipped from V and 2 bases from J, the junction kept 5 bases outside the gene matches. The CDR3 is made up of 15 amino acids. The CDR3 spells CASSIRAGFTDTQYF. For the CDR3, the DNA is TGTGCCAGTAGTATCCGAGCGGGATTCACAGATACGCAGTATTTT.

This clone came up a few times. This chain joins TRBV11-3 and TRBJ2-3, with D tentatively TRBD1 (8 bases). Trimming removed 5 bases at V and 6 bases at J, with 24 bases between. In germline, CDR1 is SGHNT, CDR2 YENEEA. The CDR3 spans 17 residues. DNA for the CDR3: TGTGCCAGCAGCGCCCGACAGGGGCCGCTGGGGGGGGATACGCAGTATTTT. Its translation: CASSARQGPLGGDTQYF.

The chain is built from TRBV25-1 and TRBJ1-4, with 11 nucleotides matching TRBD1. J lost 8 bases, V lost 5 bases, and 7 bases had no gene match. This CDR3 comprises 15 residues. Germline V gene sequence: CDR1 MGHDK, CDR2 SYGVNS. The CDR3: CASSPLGQGAEKLFF. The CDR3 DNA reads TGTGCCAGCAGTCCTCTCGGACAGGGGGCGGAAAAACTGTTTTTT.

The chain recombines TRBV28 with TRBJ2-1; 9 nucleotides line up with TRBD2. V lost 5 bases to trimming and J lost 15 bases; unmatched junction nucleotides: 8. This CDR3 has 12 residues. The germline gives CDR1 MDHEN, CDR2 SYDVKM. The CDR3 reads CASSTLAGAGFF. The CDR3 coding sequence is TGTGCCAGCAGTACATTAGCGGGGGCAGGGTTCTTC.

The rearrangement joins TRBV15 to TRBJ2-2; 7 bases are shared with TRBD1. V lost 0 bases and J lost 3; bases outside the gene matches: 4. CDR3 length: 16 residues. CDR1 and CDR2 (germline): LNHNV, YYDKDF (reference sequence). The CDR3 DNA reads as TGTGCCACCAGCAGAGACCAGACAGGGTACACCGGGGAGCTGTTTTTT. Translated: CATSRDQTGYTGELFF.

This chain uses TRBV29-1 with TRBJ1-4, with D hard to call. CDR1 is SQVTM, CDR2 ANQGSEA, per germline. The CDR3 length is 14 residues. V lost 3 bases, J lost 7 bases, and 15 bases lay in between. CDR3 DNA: TGCAGCGTTGAGTTTTGGAACGCAGGTGAAAAACTGTTTTTT. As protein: CSVEFWNAGEKLFF.

CDR3 coding DNA: TGTGCCAGCAGCAGGACTAAGGCCTACGAGCAGTACTTC. It translates to CASSRTKAYEQYF. The J gene is TRBJ2-7, the V gene TRBV7-8; possible D gene TRBD2, 6 bases. With 5 bases removed from V and 2 bases from J, the gap between germline ends came to 10 bases. This CDR3 region has 13 residues. Germline CDR1 and CDR2: SGHVS and FQNEAQ.